The entry below gives a single T cell receptor (beta chain) sequence along with its context. This record belongs to a study of blood T cell repertoires in COVID-19. TCRdb keeps only in-frame clones here, not all; method: immunoSEQ multiplex PCR. This sample has 310,000 or so clones, with 80% to 90% found just once. Germline CDR1 is MNHEY and CDR2 is SMNVEV (reference sequence). V dropped 3 bases and J dropped 1; count of bases not matched to a gene: 4. The CDR3 has 15 amino acids. The sequence was obtained from a man between 18 and 35 years old who had recovered from COVID-19. The J gene is TRBJ2-7, the V gene TRBV27; 9 bases line up with TRBD2. Material: peripheral blood. The CDR3: CASSFAGGGSYEQYF. Here the CDR3 DNA reads TGTGCCAGCAGTTTCGCGGGAGGGGGGTCCTACGAGCAGTACTTC.